The 15 T cell receptor beta chains below come from one sample, sequenced in a study of blood T cell repertoires in COVID-19. Repertoires were generated with immunoSEQ multiplex PCR, while TCRdb's copy carries only in-frame clones and drops some. The table shows approximately 120,000 clones, with approximately 81% occurring only once. Material: peripheral blood. The receptor source for this set is a woman in her forties or fifties with acute or convalescent COVID-19.

V usage is TRBV5-1 and J usage is TRBJ1-1, with 7 bases identical to TRBD1. Germline CDR1 SGHRS, CDR2 YFSETQ. V lost 6 bases to trimming and J lost 1 base; unmatched junction nucleotides: 9. The CDR3 has 15 residues. CDR3 in amino acids: CASTEQGTSNTEAFF. DNA of the CDR3: TGCGCCAGCACTGAACAGGGGACATCGAACACTGAAGCTTTCTTT.

This clone was counted between two and nine times. The gene calls are TRBV2 and TRBJ1-2, with a possible D match to TRBD1 (6 bases). Looked up from germline, CDR1 is SNHLY and CDR2 is FYNNEI. The CDR3 totals 13 residues. The ends were cut back, 8 bases at V and 7 bases at J, with 17 bases in the middle. Here the CDR3 DNA reads TGTGCCAGCGGAACACCAGGGGTTCGTGGCTACACCTTC. It is translated as CASGTPGVRGYTF. The full variable domain, rest sourced from reference TRBV2 and TRBJ1-2, is EPEVTQTPSHQVTQMGQEVILRCVPISNHLYFYWYRQILGQKVEFLVSFYNNEISEKSEIFDDQFSVERPDGSNFTLKIRSTKLEDSAMYFCASGTPGVRGYTFGSGTRLTVV.

This clone has only a few counts. In DNA, the CDR3 is TGTGCCAGCAGCCACCAGAAGGGGGCCACAACTAATGAAAAACTGTTTTTT. As protein: CASSHQKGATTNEKLFF. J is TRBJ1-4 and V is TRBV7-8, with 7 bases fitting TRBD1. The CDR3 length is 17 residues. Trimming removed 5 bases from V and 0 bases from J; junction bases left unmatched: 9. Germline V gives CDR1 SGHVS, CDR2 FQNEAQ.

The V gene is TRBV15, the J gene TRBJ1-1; D not resolved. The CDR3 spans 14 residues. Trimming pared 6 bases from V and 1 base from J, leaving 12 bases between. The germline gives CDR1 LNHNV, CDR2 YYDKDF (reference sequence). The DNA of the CDR3 is TGTGCCACCAGTAACGGAAACAGGAACACTGAAGCTTTCTTT. Protein: CATSNGNRNTEAFF.

V usage is TRBV4-1 and J usage is TRBJ1-1; D is undetermined. Per germline, CDR1 MGHRA and CDR2 YSYEKL. The V end was cut by 0 bases, the J end by 5 bases, with 13 bases between. The CDR3 extends over 15 amino acids. The CDR3 DNA reads as TGCGCCAGCAGCCAAGAGCAGGCCGGTGGGACTGAAGCTTTCTTT. Its protein is CASSQEQAGGTEAFF.

The rearrangement links TRBV28 to TRBJ1-2; D is uncertain. CDR1 and CDR2 (germline): MDHEN, SYDVKM. The CDR3 is made up of 14 amino acids. The ends were cut back, 4 bases at V and 4 bases at J, with 13 bases in the middle. The chain's CDR3 is CASSSIRIAYGYTF. The CDR3 DNA reads as TGTGCCAGCAGTTCCATCAGGATTGCCTATGGCTACACCTTC.

The V call is TRBV3-1 (or the pseudogene TRBV3-2), the J call TRBJ2-7; 12 bases agree with TRBD2. J was trimmed by 4 bases and V by 1 base; bases with no gene match: 8. Germline values: CDR1 LGHDT, CDR2 YNNKEL (reference sequence). The CDR3 is 17 amino acids. CDR3 DNA sequence: TGTGCCAGCAGCCAAGGGGCTCGACTAGCGGGGGATTACGAGCAGTACTTC. The encoded protein is CASSQGARLAGDYEQYF.

This chain joins TRBV4-1 and TRBJ2-5; 9 bases fit TRBD2. The CDR3 runs to 16 residues. Germline loops: CDR1 MGHRA, CDR2 YSYEKL. The V and J ends lost 1 base and 6 bases, in that order; junction bases with no gene match: 9. This chain's CDR3 is CASSQAPSGISQTQYF. Written as DNA, the CDR3 is TGCGCCAGCAGCCAAGCTCCTAGCGGGATCAGTCAGACCCAGTACTTC.

The rearrangement links TRBV15 to TRBJ2-7; 7 positions match TRBD1. The V and J ends lost 0 bases and 4 bases, in that order; junction bases with no gene match: 6. This CDR3 has 15 amino acids. Per the germline V gene, CDR1 is LNHNV and CDR2 is YYDKDF (reference sequence). The CDR3 region has the DNA TGTGCCACCAGCAGAGAAGGGACAGAACTGTACGAGCAGTACTTC. Translating gives CATSREGTELYEQYF.

The chain is built from TRBV13 and TRBJ1-2; no clear D. Between the trimmed V and J ends, which lost 4 bases and 8 bases, there was a span of 11 bases. The germline V gene has CDR1 PRHDT and CDR2 FYEKMQ (reference sequence). This CDR3 comprises 12 residues. Here the CDR3 reads CASSWVQTGYTF. The CDR3, as DNA: TGTGCCAGCAGCTGGGTCCAGACAGGCTACACCTTC.

The rearrangement joins TRBV19 to TRBJ2-1; maybe TRBD1 (6 bases). Trimming removed 3 bases from V and 10 bases from J, with 19 bases in between. The length of the CDR3 is 15 residues. Germline V CDR1 and CDR2: LNHDA, SQIVND (reference sequence). Written as DNA, the CDR3 is TGTGCCAGTAGTATCAGGGGAACTCTCGTGTTAGAGCAGTTCTTC. Translation: CASSIRGTLVLEQFF.

J is TRBJ2-7 and V is TRBV14; a possible D gene is TRBD1 (5 bases). With 0 bases removed from V and 3 bases from J, the gap between germline ends came to 12 bases. The CDR3 has 15 residues. Per the germline V gene, CDR1 is SGHDN and CDR2 is FVKESK. CDR3 sequence: CASSQDVGRGYEQYF. The CDR3 nucleotides read TGTGCCAGCAGCCAAGATGTGGGGCGCGGCTACGAGCAGTACTTC. The full variable domain, rest sourced from reference TRBV14 and TRBJ2-7, is EAGVTQFPSHSVIEKGQTVTLRCDPISGHDNLYWYRRVMGKEIKFLLHFVKESKQDESGMPNNRFLAERTGGTYSTLKVQPAELEDSGVYFCASSQDVGRGYEQYFGPGTRLTVT.

The chain recombines TRBV5-1 with TRBJ2-3; 8 bases fit TRBD2. Germline V CDR1 and CDR2: SGHRS, YFSETQ. This CDR3 has 15 residues. Losses at the gene ends were 3 bases for V and 6 bases for J; bases not matched to a gene: 9. The CDR3 DNA sequence: TGCGCCAGCAGCTCCCTACCGGGAGGGGCCGATACGCAGTATTTT. It is translated as CASSSLPGGADTQYF.

This clone appeared once. Sequence at one end of the junction differs from germline and may be a read error. The chain employs TRBV7-9 and TRBJ2-3; D might be TRBD2 (6 bases). The CDR3 totals 11 residues. Germline V gene sequence: CDR1 SEHNR, CDR2 FQNEAQ (reference sequence). CDR3 DNA: TGTGCCAGCAGCCCTGGGACTCCTGGGGGTTTT. Its protein is CASSPGTPGGF. Complete variable domain (other parts from reference TRBV7-9 and TRBJ2-3): DTGVSQNPRHKITKRGQNVTFRCDPISEHNRLYWYRQTLGQGPEFLTYFQNEAQLEKSRLLSDRFSAERPKGSFSTLEIQRTEQGDSAMYLCASSPGTPGGFGPGTRLTVL.

This sequence joins TRBV30 and TRBJ2-1, with D possibly matching TRBD1 (6 bases). Trimming removed 0 bases at V and 10 bases at J, with 19 bases between. The CDR3 is 15 residues long. Germline V gives CDR1 GTSNPN, CDR2 SVGIG (reference sequence). CDR3: CAWSVGGGSFGEQFF. CDR3 DNA sequence: TGTGCCTGGAGTGTAGGTGGGGGCAGCTTCGGGGAGCAGTTCTTC. The full variable domain, rest sourced from reference TRBV30 and TRBJ2-1, is SQTIHQWPATLVQPVGSPLSLECTVEGTSNPNLYWYRQAAGRGLQLLFYSVGIGQISSEVPQNLSASRPQDRQFILSSKKLLLSDSGFYLCAWSVGGGSFGEQFFGPGTRLTVL.